This passage covers 27 T cell receptor beta chains from one sample sequenced in a study of blood T cell repertoires in COVID-19. This table comes from immunoSEQ multiplex PCR, and its TCRdb copy is limited to in-frame clones, with some not included. The sample includes about 150,000 clones, over 75% of them seen just once. Sequencing was performed on peripheral blood. All receptors come from a man aged 55 to 69 with COVID-19, enrolled during active disease.

The chain has TRBV28 and TRBJ1-1; TRBD1 matches 7 bases. This CDR3 spans 14 amino acids. Germline loops: CDR1 MDHEN, CDR2 SYDVKM. V trimming: 7 bases; J trimming: 0 bases; junction bases outside the gene matches: 5. The CDR3 nucleotides read TGTGCCAGCATGAGGGGGCGTCTGAACACTGAAGCTTTCTTT. Its translation is CASMRGRLNTEAFF.

The chain recombines TRBV2 with TRBJ1-5, with D unresolved. With 4 bases removed from V and 0 bases from J, the gap between germline ends came to 10 bases. The CDR3 has 15 amino acids. Germline V gives CDR1 SNHLY, CDR2 FYNNEI. As DNA, the CDR3 is TGTGCCAGCAGTGCGCGGCAGACTAGCAATCAGCCCCAGCATTTT. Its translation is CASSARQTSNQPQHF.

This clone showed up just a few times. This chain joins TRBV6-5 and TRBJ2-1, with 11 bases that match TRBD1. Germline assignment: CDR1 MNHEY and CDR2 SVGAGI. V gave up 5 bases and J gave up 10 bases; unmatched junction bases: 7. CDR3 length: 14 residues. For the CDR3, the DNA is TGTGCCAGCAGTCCTGGACAGGGGGCAAGAGAGCAGTTCTTC. Amino acids: CASSPGQGAREQFF.

Only one count was recorded for this clone. The V call is TRBV7-2, the J call TRBJ2-3; 11 bases match TRBD2. Germline V lookup: CDR1 SGHTA, CDR2 FQGNSA. V lost 7 bases and J lost 3; bases outside the gene matches: 0. The CDR3 extends over 13 amino acids. CDR3 bases: TGTGCCAGCATAGCGGGGGGGACAGATACGCAGTATTTT. Its protein is CASIAGGTDTQYF.

The genes are TRBV5-3 and TRBJ2-7; 8 bases are a match to TRBD1. TRBV5-3 is reported as an ORF; its role is uncertain. The CDR3 consists of 17 residues. Losses at the gene ends were 8 bases for V and 0 bases for J; bases not matched to a gene: 16. Written as DNA, the CDR3 is TGTGCCAGGCGGCGGGCAGGGGGCCGGCGGGACTCCTACGAGCAGTACTTC. As protein: CARRRAGGRRDSYEQYF.

The rearrangement joins TRBV6-5 to TRBJ1-6; D not certain. V was shortened by 6 bases and J by 10 bases, with 13 bases between the two germline ends. CDR1 MNHEY and CDR2 SVGAGI come from the germline V gene. The CDR3 runs to 13 residues. As DNA, the CDR3 is TGTGCCAGCAGGACCGACCCGGGGTCACCCCTCCACTTT. This codes for CASRTDPGSPLHF.

The V and J genes are TRBV25-1 and TRBJ1-1, with 7 bases lining up with TRBD1. V lost 1 base to trimming and J lost 1 base; unmatched junction nucleotides: 3. Per germline, CDR1 MGHDK and CDR2 SYGVNS. The CDR3 length is 15 residues. The CDR3 sequence: CASSESRTGNTEAFF. CDR3 sequence (DNA): TGTGCCAGCAGTGAATCCCGGACAGGGAACACTGAAGCTTTCTTT.

V and J are TRBV6-5 and TRBJ1-2; a weak D match, TRBD1 (6 bases). With 6 bases removed from V and 5 bases from J, the gap between germline ends came to 13 bases. Looked up from germline, CDR1 is MNHEY and CDR2 is SVGAGI. This CDR3 comprises 13 residues. The DNA for the CDR3 is TGTGCCAGCAGCCGACAGACAGGTTATGGCTACACCTTC. Its protein product is CASSRQTGYGYTF.

This sequence joins TRBV6-5 and TRBJ2-1; D is ambiguous. The V and J ends lost 6 bases and 5 bases respectively, with 17 bases between them. In germline, CDR1 is MNHEY, CDR2 SVGAGI. The CDR3 totals 15 residues. The CDR3, as DNA: TGTGCCAGCAGATCTATCGCCTTCCAACACAATGAGCAGTTCTTC. Its translation: CASRSIAFQHNEQFF.

The sample holds a few counts of this clone. The chain carries TRBV27 and TRBJ1-5; tentative D call: TRBD1 (6 bases). V lost 2 bases and J 7 bases, leaving 15 bases between the germline ends. In germline, CDR1 is MNHEY, CDR2 SMNVEV (reference sequence). The CDR3 has 15 amino acids. The DNA of the CDR3 is TGTGCCAGCAGTTTACATCGGGGGGGCAGACAGCCCCAGCATTTT. Translating gives CASSLHRGGRQPQHF.

The chain is built from TRBV19 and TRBJ2-1; D perhaps matches TRBD1 (6 bases). Trimming stripped 7 bases from V and 6 bases from J, with 19 bases between. The CDR3 runs 15 residues. The germline V gene has CDR1 LNHDA and CDR2 SQIVND (reference sequence). The CDR3 region has the DNA TGTGCCAGTACCCCAGGGGTCTTTGGTTTCAATGAGCAGTTCTTC. Translation gives CASTPGVFGFNEQFF.

The chain combines TRBV14 with TRBJ2-1; D is perhaps TRBD1 (6 bases). Germline assignment: CDR1 SGHDN and CDR2 FVKESK. V lost 5 bases, J lost 8 bases, and 10 bases lay in between. The CDR3 is 12 amino acids. The CDR3 region is CASSSQGYEQFF. The DNA of the CDR3 is TGTGCCAGCAGCTCCCAGGGGTATGAGCAGTTCTTC.

V gene TRBV7-2 combines with J gene TRBJ1-1; D not resolved. CDR1 SGHTA and CDR2 FQGNSA come from the germline V gene. CDR3 length: 14 amino acids. V lost 1 base to trimming and J lost 5 bases, with 11 bases between them. CDR3 in amino acids: CASSLGGWETEAFF. Here the CDR3 DNA reads TGTGCCAGCAGCTTAGGAGGGTGGGAGACTGAAGCTTTCTTT.

This clone was counted only a few times. The genes are TRBV29-1 and TRBJ2-7; D gene unclear. In germline, CDR1 is SQVTM, CDR2 ANQGSEA. Between the trimmed V and J ends, which lost 4 bases and 3 bases, there was a span of 13 bases. The CDR3 sequence is 13 residues long. Here the CDR3 reads CSVAGPLGYEQYF. The DNA of the CDR3 is TGCAGCGTTGCGGGTCCCTTGGGCTACGAGCAGTACTTC.

The chain recombines TRBV24-1 with TRBJ1-2; the D is unclear. V lost 1 base and J 8 bases, leaving 10 bases between the germline ends. Germline CDR1 is KGHDR and CDR2 is SFDVKD. The CDR3 contains 13 residues. The CDR3 reads CATSDFEGRGYTF. The CDR3 DNA reads as TGTGCCACCAGTGATTTTGAGGGTCGGGGCTACACCTTC.

The chain employs TRBV9 and TRBJ1-2; a weak D match, TRBD1 (6 bases). The ends were cut back, 4 bases at V and 3 bases at J, with 16 bases in the middle. The CDR3 sequence is 15 residues long. Per the germline V gene, CDR1 is SGDLS and CDR2 is YYNGEE. The CDR3 DNA reads TGTGCCAGCAGCCCCCAAACCGGGACATACTATGGCTACACCTTC. Translation: CASSPQTGTYYGYTF.

V and J are TRBV29-1 and TRBJ1-1, with D possibly being TRBD1 (5 bases). This CDR3 comprises 11 residues. The V end lost 6 bases, the J end lost 6 bases, and 11 bases lay between the germline ends. Germline V gives CDR1 SQVTM, CDR2 ANQGSEA. CDR3 in amino acids: CSVTKGAEAFF. The CDR3 DNA reads as TGCAGCGTAACCAAAGGGGCTGAAGCTTTCTTT.

In its sample, this clone was seen a few times. The CDR3 is CASSPDYGQKQFF. For the CDR3, the DNA is TGTGCCAGCAGCCCTGACTACGGTCAGAAGCAGTTCTTC. The gene calls are TRBV14 and TRBJ2-1; a weak D match, TRBD2 (5 bases). The CDR3 sequence is 13 residues long. Trimming shortened V by 4 bases and J by 11 bases, and 15 bases separated the two germline ends. The V gene's germline CDR1 is SGHDN and CDR2 FVKESK.

This chain joins TRBV9 and TRBJ2-7; no reliable D call. This CDR3 has 11 amino acids. Germline V gene data show CDR1 as SGDLS and CDR2 as YYNGEE. V dropped 1 base and J dropped 3 bases, with 2 bases sitting between them. The chain's CDR3 is CASSVLYEQYF. The CDR3 bases are TGTGCCAGCAGCGTACTCTACGAGCAGTACTTC.

V gene TRBV6-2 or TRBV6-3 combines with J gene TRBJ2-5; D perhaps matches TRBD2 (6 bases). The CDR3 is made up of 15 amino acids. V shed 0 bases and J shed 5 bases, with 13 bases lying between them. Germline values: CDR1 MNHEY, CDR2 SVGEGT. CDR3 amino acids: CASSYSSLASETQYF. DNA of the CDR3: TGTGCCAGCAGTTACTCGAGCCTAGCGAGTGAGACCCAGTACTTC.

This chain links TRBV5-1 with TRBJ2-7; D ambiguous. There are 13 residues in the CDR3. Germline assignment: CDR1 SGHRS and CDR2 YFSETQ. Trimming cost V 0 bases and J 0 bases, with 4 bases left between them. CDR3 protein: CASSLVSSYEQYF. As DNA, the CDR3 is TGCGCCAGCAGCTTGGTTAGCTCCTACGAGCAGTACTTC.

The chain combines TRBV4-1 with TRBJ2-5; 14 bases are a match to TRBD2. Per the germline V gene, CDR1 is MGHRA and CDR2 is YSYEKL. The CDR3 is 16 amino acids. The trim removed 4 bases at V and 4 bases at J, leaving 5 bases unmatched. The chain's CDR3 is CASSRTGTSGGETQYF. The CDR3 nucleotides read TGCGCCAGCAGCCGGACCGGGACTAGCGGGGGAGAGACCCAGTACTTC.

This clone was detected many times. This rearrangement joins TRBV5-1 to TRBJ1-6; no definite D call. Germline V lookup: CDR1 SGHRS, CDR2 YFSETQ. The CDR3 loop spans 13 amino acids. Trimming stripped 2 bases from V and 7 bases from J, with 7 bases between. As DNA, the CDR3 is TGCGCCAGCAGCTTCACACAGAATTCACCCCTCCACTTT. Protein sequence: CASSFTQNSPLHF.

Here the CDR3 reads CASSSSGGATNYGYTF. As DNA, the CDR3 is TGTGCCAGTAGTTCTAGCGGGGGAGCTACTAACTATGGCTACACCTTC. The chain has TRBV19 and TRBJ1-2; D possibly corresponds to TRBD1 (5 bases). The V gene lost 5 bases and the J gene lost 0 bases, with 16 bases spanning the gap. CDR1 LNHDA and CDR2 SQIVND come from the germline V gene (reference sequence). The CDR3 consists of 16 residues.

This chain connects TRBV30 to TRBJ1-1; TRBD1 aligns across 7 bases. Germline V gene data show CDR1 as GTSNPN and CDR2 as SVGIG (reference sequence). V dropped 3 bases and J dropped 0; count of bases not matched to a gene: 1. The CDR3 extends over 13 amino acids. The CDR3 region is CAWSGQVNTEAFF. The CDR3 coding sequence is TGTGCCTGGAGCGGACAGGTGAACACTGAAGCTTTCTTT.

The genes are TRBV4-3 and TRBJ2-3, with 14 bases matching TRBD2. Germline V gives CDR1 LGHNA, CDR2 YSLEER. CDR3 length: 17 amino acids. V lost 3 bases and J lost 3; bases outside the gene matches: 5. CDR3 in DNA: TGCGCCAGCAGCCACTCAGGGACTAGCGGGGGAACAGATACGCAGTATTTT. Protein sequence: CASSHSGTSGGTDTQYF.

V gene TRBV3-1 (or the pseudogene TRBV3-2) combines with J gene TRBJ2-1; D may be TRBD2 (7 bases). Germline V CDR1 and CDR2: LGHDT, YNNKEL (reference sequence). Trimming shortened V by 2 bases and J by 0 bases, and 14 bases separated the two germline ends. The CDR3 consists of 17 residues. The CDR3 here is CASSQLRGASSYNEQFF. The CDR3 DNA sequence: TGTGCCAGCAGCCAATTACGGGGGGCCAGCTCCTACAATGAGCAGTTCTTC.